Listed below are T cell receptor beta chains from one sample, sequenced in a study of blood T cell repertoires in COVID-19. The protocol was immunoSEQ multiplex PCR, while the TCRdb copy is restricted to in-frame clones and leaves out a portion. The sample holds 200,000 or so clones, 80% to 85% seen once. Material: PBMCs or T cells enriched from blood (not recorded which). The receptors originated from a man aged 40-49 years who had recovered from COVID-19. Both conserved end residues are part of each CDR3. Each record gives: V gene, J gene, clone size, CDR3 protein. Rows give clone size only sometimes, using once, few, many, or a class for an expanded clone.

TRBV12-3/TRBV12-4	TRBJ1-6	-	CASSLSYSPLHF
TRBV6-5	TRBJ1-3	-	CASTSEGVSGNTIYF
TRBV5-6	TRBJ1-6	-	CASSSFDRGNSPLHF
TRBV19	TRBJ2-5	-	CATSSGSGVAETQYF
TRBV5-5	TRBJ1-1	-	CAGSTGSDTEAFF
TRBV4-2	TRBJ1-4	-	CASSQPPRSANEKLFF
TRBV10-3	TRBJ1-2	-	CAIMGGSNYGYTF
TRBV3-1/TRBV3-2	TRBJ1-2	once	CASSPTGYGYTF
TRBV5-4	TRBJ1-2	-	CASSPRTGGRGGYTF
TRBV5-1	TRBJ1-1	-	CASSVGTGDMNTEAFF
TRBV30	TRBJ1-1	-	CAWTRQGSEAFF
TRBV4-1	TRBJ2-1	few	CASSQEGSGGANEQFF
TRBV19	TRBJ2-5	-	CASSAWTAQETQYF
TRBV2	TRBJ2-3	-	CASSFSTVTQYF
TRBV6-6	TRBJ1-5	-	CASSRDRDVGNQPQHF
TRBV19	TRBJ1-4	-	CASTPPNSPEKLFF
TRBV7-9	TRBJ2-3	-	CASSPAGSRTDTQYF
TRBV4-3	TRBJ2-2	-	CASSPKTGELFF
TRBV10-3	TRBJ2-1	-	CAISDSRAGGEYNEQFF
TRBV2	TRBJ2-7	-	CASGGDRGPYEQYF
TRBV9	TRBJ2-2	-	CASSVVSGQGAQLLNTGELFF
TRBV7-2	TRBJ1-5	-	CASSPRTGDGNQPQHF
TRBV16	TRBJ2-1	-	CASSQLGGERAFRNEQFF
TRBV19	TRBJ2-5	-	CASSIIGGQETQYF
TRBV28	TRBJ1-2	-	CASSLYYETGLRGYTF
TRBV7-9	TRBJ1-4	once	CASSPSRQGVEKLFF
TRBV19	TRBJ2-2	-	CASSGGGTGELFF
TRBV5-1	TRBJ1-6	once	CASNWGQGHSPLHF
TRBV11-1	TRBJ1-2	-	CASSYDINYGYTF
TRBV7-9	TRBJ2-5	-	CASSVGAGAVETQYF
TRBV7-9	TRBJ2-7	-	CASSRTAYEQYF
TRBV19	TRBJ1-1	-	CASSIQGMNTEAFF